This TCR beta chain was sequenced during a study of blood T cell repertoires in COVID-19. Everyone who took part was roughly 18 to 100 years old, and they came from about two dozen US areas. Researchers sorted participants into cohorts using their self-reported clinical history. Only in-frame clones appear in the TCRdb table, and some are missing; sequencing was by immunoSEQ multiplex PCR. The table shows 360,000 or so clones, with about 90% occurring only once. V trimming: 4 bases; J trimming: 5 bases; junction bases outside the gene matches: 6. The CDR3 contains 14 residues. Germline V gene data show CDR1 as SQVTM and CDR2 as ANQGSEA.

Sequenced input: PBMCs or T cells enriched from blood (not recorded which). The chain employs TRBV29-1 and TRBJ2-3; 10 bases align to TRBD2. The clonotype was recovered from a woman in her thirties who had recovered from COVID-19. The CDR3 spells CSVGKRGGQDTQYF. In DNA, the CDR3 is TGCAGCGTTGGGAAGCGGGGGGGGCAAGATACGCAGTATTTT.